This T cell receptor (beta chain) was sequenced for a study of blood T cell repertoires in COVID-19. Per the study methods: Scientists estimated how many nucleated cells there were by amplifying reference gene primers. TCRdb's copy holds only in-frame clones and misses some; the assay was immunoSEQ multiplex PCR. That table supplies the V and J calls and clone size; D and trimming were determined from the DNA. This repertoire shows 120,000 or so clones, approximately 88% found once; its top ten account for about 7.3%. CDR3 size: 11 residues. The ends were cut back, 5 bases at V and 11 bases at J, with 10 bases in the middle.

This receptor was taken from a man aged 45 to 65 with acute or convalescent COVID-19. This chain connects TRBV12-3 or TRBV12-4 to TRBJ1-5; D is unclear. Sequenced: peripheral blood. CDR3 DNA sequence: TGTGCCAGCAGTCAGGACGGGACCCAGCATTTT. It codes for CASSQDGTQHF.